A single sample is the source of the 23 T cell receptor beta chains below, sequenced in a study of cytomegalovirus exposure and HLA in healthy donors. The PCR had 60 Vbeta and 13 Jbeta primers. TCRdb's table, derived via immunoSEQ multiplex PCR, lists solely in-frame clones and lacks some. The sample records about 120,000 clones, roughly 80% being singletons. Sequencing was carried out using PBMCs. These receptors were collected from a man aged 30-40 years in good health and CMV-seropositive.

The chain employs TRBV19 and TRBJ1-5; D unclear. Per the germline V gene, CDR1 is LNHDA and CDR2 is SQIVND (reference sequence). The CDR3 covers 14 residues. The V gene lost 4 bases and the J gene lost 4 bases, with 11 bases spanning the gap. The CDR3: CASSTRPGNQPQHF. The CDR3 DNA sequence: TGTGCCAGTAGTACCAGGCCGGGGAATCAGCCCCAGCATTTT. Using reference TRBV19 and TRBJ1-5 for the parts outside the CDR3, the full variable domain is DGGITQSPKYLFRKEGQNVTLSCEQNLNHDAMYWYRQDPGQGLRLIYYSQIVNDFQKGDIAEGYSVSREKKESFPLTVTSAQKNPTAFYLCASSTRPGNQPQHFGDGTRLSIL.

On this clone: The sample holds other DNA sequences that translate to the same CDR3. J is TRBJ2-7 and V is TRBV5-1; 7 bases are a match to TRBD2. CDR3 length equals 13 residues. CDR1 is SGHRS, CDR2 YFSETQ, per germline. Germline trimming cut 4 bases from V and 13 bases from J; bases unmatched to any gene: 14. The CDR3 DNA reads as TGCGCCAGCAGCGGCCCCGGGACTATTGATCTATACTTC. This sequence encodes CASSGPGTIDLYF.

The chain has TRBV19 and TRBJ2-5, with D perhaps matching TRBD2 (6 bases). The CDR3 totals 13 residues. V shed 3 bases and J shed 5 bases, with 10 bases lying between them. Germline-derived CDR1 and CDR2 are LNHDA and SQIVND (reference sequence). CDR3 nucleotide sequence: TGTGCCAGTAGTATGGGAGGACTGGAGACCCAGTACTTC. Translating gives CASSMGGLETQYF.

This clone occurred a few times. The V and J genes are TRBV19 and TRBJ1-4; maybe TRBD1 (5 bases). This CDR3 is built from 15 residues. The V gene's germline CDR1 is LNHDA and CDR2 SQIVND (reference sequence). The V end lost 4 bases, the J end lost 8 bases, and 17 bases lay between the germline ends. CDR3 DNA sequence: TGTGCCAGTAGTAGGCCGACAGAGCTATTCGAAAAACTGTTTTTT. Its translation is CASSRPTELFEKLFF.

The gene calls are TRBV18 and TRBJ2-2, with D uncertain. This CDR3 region has 14 residues. CDR1 is KGHSH and CDR2 is LQKENI in the germline V gene. V lost 3 bases and J 2 bases, leaving 7 bases between the germline ends. As DNA, the CDR3 is TGTGCCAGCTCACCTGAGGCCAACACCGGGGAGCTGTTTTTT. Translation: CASSPEANTGELFF.

The chain recombines TRBV5-1 with TRBJ1-3, with D hard to call. The CDR3 is 12 amino acids. Trimming took off 4 bases at V and 4 bases at J, with 6 bases between the two ends. Germline V gives CDR1 SGHRS, CDR2 YFSETQ. The CDR3 DNA reads TGCGCCAGCAGCGTAAGCGGAAACACCATATATTTT. Its translation: CASSVSGNTIYF. Together with reference TRBV5-1 and TRBJ1-3, the CDR3 gives the full variable domain: KAGVTQTPRYLIKTRGQQVTLSCSPISGHRSVSWYQQTPGQGLQFLFEYFSETQRNKGNFPGRFSGRQFSNSRSEMNVSTLELGDSALYLCASSVSGNTIYFGEGSWLTVV.

The chain combines TRBV29-1 with TRBJ2-5; 7 bases are a match to TRBD2. J was trimmed by 5 bases and V by 6 bases; bases with no gene match: 9. Germline V CDR1 and CDR2: SQVTM, ANQGSEA. The CDR3 contains 13 residues. The CDR3 loop reads CSVPRLGGETQYF. The CDR3 DNA reads as TGCAGCGTCCCCCGGCTGGGGGGGGAGACCCAGTACTTC. Full variable domain (remainder filled in from reference TRBV29-1 and TRBJ2-5): SAVISQKPSRDICQRGTSLTIQCQVDSQVTMMFWYRQQPGQSLTLIATANQGSEATYESGFVIDKFPISRPNLTFSTLTVSNMSPEDSSIYLCSVPRLGGETQYFGPGTRLLVL.

This clone is large by share. This CDR3 is also generated by other DNA sequences in the sample. CDR3 sequence (DNA): TGTGCCTGGGGGACTACTGGAAACACCATATATTTT. It codes for CAWGTTGNTIYF. This chain joins TRBV30 and TRBJ1-3; D may be TRBD1 (5 bases). Between the trimmed V and J ends, which lost 5 bases and 2 bases, there was a span of 7 bases. Germline V lookup: CDR1 GTSNPN, CDR2 SVGIG (reference sequence). The CDR3 runs to 12 residues.

The chain has TRBV5-1 and TRBJ2-5; the D gene is possibly TRBD1 (6 bases). Germline CDR1 SGHRS, CDR2 YFSETQ. This CDR3 contains 14 residues. Trimming shortened V by 4 bases and J by 5 bases, and 15 bases separated the two germline ends. CDR3 sequence: CASSPKTGSETQYF. CDR3 nucleotide sequence: TGCGCCAGCAGCCCAAAAACAGGGTCGGAGACCCAGTACTTC. The variable domain in full, completed from reference TRBV5-1 and TRBJ2-5, reads KAGVTQTPRYLIKTRGQQVTLSCSPISGHRSVSWYQQTPGQGLQFLFEYFSETQRNKGNFPGRFSGRQFSNSRSEMNVSTLELGDSALYLCASSPKTGSETQYFGPGTRLLVL.

This clone was detected only once. The V call is TRBV5-1, the J call TRBJ1-1, with 8 bases that match TRBD1. The trim removed 4 bases at V and 1 base at J, leaving 6 bases unmatched. Looked up from germline, CDR1 is SGHRS and CDR2 is YFSETQ. The CDR3 covers 15 residues. The CDR3 protein is CASSGGTGANTEAFF. DNA for the CDR3: TGCGCCAGCAGCGGCGGGACAGGAGCGAACACTGAAGCTTTCTTT. The complete variable domain, with remaining parts taken from reference TRBV5-1 and TRBJ1-1, reads KAGVTQTPRYLIKTRGQQVTLSCSPISGHRSVSWYQQTPGQGLQFLFEYFSETQRNKGNFPGRFSGRQFSNSRSEMNVSTLELGDSALYLCASSGGTGANTEAFFGQGTRLTVV.

This sequence joins TRBV6-1 and TRBJ1-3; perhaps TRBD1 as D (5 bases). V was clipped by 4 bases and J by 0 bases, with 7 bases between them. This CDR3 spans 14 amino acids. Germline values: CDR1 MNHNS, CDR2 SASEGT. The CDR3 DNA follows: TGTGCCAGCAGTGGACAGCTCTCTGGAAACACCATATATTTT. Encoded protein: CASSGQLSGNTIYF.

The sample holds a few counts of this clone. The chain uses TRBV5-1 and TRBJ2-7; maybe TRBD2 (5 bases). Trimming removed 4 bases from V and 3 bases from J, with 8 bases in between. The CDR3 is 12 residues long. Germline loops: CDR1 SGHRS, CDR2 YFSETQ. The DNA for the CDR3 is TGCGCCAGCAGCGACGGGGACTACGAGCAGTACTTC. This codes for CASSDGDYEQYF. Drawing the rest from reference TRBV5-1 and TRBJ2-7, the complete variable domain is KAGVTQTPRYLIKTRGQQVTLSCSPISGHRSVSWYQQTPGQGLQFLFEYFSETQRNKGNFPGRFSGRQFSNSRSEMNVSTLELGDSALYLCASSDGDYEQYFGPGTRLTVT.

The V call is TRBV29-1, the J call TRBJ1-1; possible D gene TRBD1, 6 bases. CDR1 is SQVTM and CDR2 is ANQGSEA in the germline V gene. V lost 6 bases and J lost 1, with 15 bases in between. The CDR3 has 14 amino acids. The CDR3 nucleotides read TGCAGCGTCCATACAGGGATGGGGAACACTGAAGCTTTCTTT. This encodes CSVHTGMGNTEAFF.

This chain joins TRBV7-2 and TRBJ1-4; D not resolved. The CDR3 is 14 amino acids. Germline CDR1 reads SGHTA; CDR2 reads FQGNSA. V was trimmed by 5 bases and J by 7 bases, leaving 14 bases between them. The CDR3, as DNA: TGTGCCAGCAGCCCACGGGTTGTTGGTGAAAAACTGTTTTTT. Translating gives CASSPRVVGEKLFF.

Remarks on this clone: Other DNA sequences in this sample translate to the same CDR3. V and J are TRBV6-1 and TRBJ1-1; D might be TRBD1 (6 bases). Germline V gives CDR1 MNHNS, CDR2 SASEGT. Trimming stripped 6 bases from V and 5 bases from J, with 19 bases between. CDR3 size: 15 residues. The DNA of the CDR3 is TGTGCCAGCAGGCCCAATGACAGGAGAAGAACTGAAGCTTTCTTT. Protein: CASRPNDRRRTEAFF.

The chain carries TRBV5-1 and TRBJ2-7; tentatively, D is TRBD2 (6 bases). V was trimmed by 2 bases and J by 4 bases, leaving 16 bases between them. Per germline, CDR1 SGHRS and CDR2 YFSETQ. The CDR3 runs to 15 residues. The CDR3 DNA is TGCGCCAGCAGCTTAGGGGACGGGGGATGGTACGAGCAGTACTTC. Protein sequence: CASSLGDGGWYEQYF.

The V and J genes are TRBV6-5 and TRBJ1-3; tentatively, D is TRBD1 (5 bases). CDR1 and CDR2 from the germline V gene are MNHEY and SVGAGI. The CDR3 is 14 residues long. Trimming removed 5 bases at V and 5 bases at J, with 13 bases between. CDR3 region: CASSPDINRNTIYF. The CDR3 region has the DNA TGTGCCAGCAGTCCGGACATAAATCGAAACACCATATATTTT.

The chain combines TRBV13 with TRBJ2-5; TRBD2 might be the D (7 bases). Germline V gene lookup returns CDR1 PRHDT and CDR2 FYEKMQ (reference sequence). V was trimmed by 6 bases and J by 11 bases, leaving 19 bases between them. The CDR3 loop spans 13 amino acids. CDR3 DNA: TGTGCCAGCAGGGCGGGGGCGGCGGGAGAGCAGTACTTC. Residues: CASRAGAAGEQYF.

This chain uses TRBV7-2 with TRBJ2-7; no reliable D call. With 7 bases removed from V and 4 bases from J, the gap between germline ends came to 23 bases. Germline loops: CDR1 SGHTA, CDR2 FQGNSA. The length of the CDR3 is 16 residues. The CDR3 nucleotides read TGTGCCAGCAATACAAAGGCGGCGTCTGAGGTGTACGAGCAGTACTTC. Translation: CASNTKAASEVYEQYF.

The gene calls are TRBV2 and TRBJ1-1; a weak D match, TRBD1 (6 bases). Per germline, CDR1 SNHLY and CDR2 FYNNEI. Trimming left V 7 bases short and J 6 bases short, with 18 bases between. This CDR3 has 14 residues. CDR3 in amino acids: CASITDRSGAEAFF. As DNA, the CDR3 is TGTGCCAGCATCACTGACAGGTCCGGGGCTGAAGCTTTCTTT.

This chain connects TRBV21-1 to TRBJ1-6. TRBV21-1 is tagged as a pseudogene. The CDR3 sequence is 15 residues long. In DNA form, the CDR3 reads TGTGCCAGCAGCAAAGGGCCCCGGGTCGAGTCACCCCTCCACTTT. Its translation: CASSKGPRVESPLHF.

The rearrangement uses TRBV29-1 and TRBJ1-1, with D perhaps TRBD1 (6 bases). CDR1 SQVTM and CDR2 ANQGSEA come from the germline V gene. CDR3 size: 12 residues. Trimming removed 7 bases from V and 1 base from J, with 10 bases in between. The DNA of the CDR3 is TGCAGCGGAACGACAGGGAACACTGAAGCTTTCTTT. It specifies CSGTTGNTEAFF.

The V call is TRBV9, the J call TRBJ1-6, with D perhaps TRBD1 (6 bases). The germline V gene has CDR1 SGDLS and CDR2 YYNGEE. The CDR3 consists of 17 residues. Trimming shortened V by 4 bases and J by 0 bases, and 14 bases separated the two germline ends. The CDR3 DNA sequence: TGTGCCAGCAGCTCCCGACAGGCCTTCTCCTATAATTCACCCCTCCACTTT. Its translation: CASSSRQAFSYNSPLHF.